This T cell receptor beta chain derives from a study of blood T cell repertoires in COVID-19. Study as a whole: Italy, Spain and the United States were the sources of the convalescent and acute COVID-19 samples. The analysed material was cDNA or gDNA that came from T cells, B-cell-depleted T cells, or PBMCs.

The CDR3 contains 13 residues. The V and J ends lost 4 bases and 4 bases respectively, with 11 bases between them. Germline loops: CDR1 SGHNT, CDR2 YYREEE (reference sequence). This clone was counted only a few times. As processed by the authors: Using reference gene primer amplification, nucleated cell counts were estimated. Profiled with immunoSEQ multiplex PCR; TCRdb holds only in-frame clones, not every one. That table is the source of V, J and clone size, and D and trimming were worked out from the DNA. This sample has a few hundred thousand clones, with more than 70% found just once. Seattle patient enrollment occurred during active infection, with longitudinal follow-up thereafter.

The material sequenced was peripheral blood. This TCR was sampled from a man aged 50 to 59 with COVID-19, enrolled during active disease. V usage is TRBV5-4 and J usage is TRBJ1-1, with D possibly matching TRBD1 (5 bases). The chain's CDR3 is CASSPGWGTEAFF. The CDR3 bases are TGTGCCAGCAGCCCAGGGTGGGGCACTGAAGCTTTCTTT.